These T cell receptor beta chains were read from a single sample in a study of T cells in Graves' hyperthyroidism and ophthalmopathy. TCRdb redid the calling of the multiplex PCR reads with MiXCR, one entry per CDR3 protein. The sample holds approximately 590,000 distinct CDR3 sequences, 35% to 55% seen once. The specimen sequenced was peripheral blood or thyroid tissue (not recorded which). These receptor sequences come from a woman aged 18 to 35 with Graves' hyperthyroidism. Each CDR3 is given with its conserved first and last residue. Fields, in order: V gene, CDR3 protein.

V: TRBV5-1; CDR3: CASRLGHSGNQPQHF
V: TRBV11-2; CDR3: CASSLDSWNTEAFF
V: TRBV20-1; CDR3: CSAKKPRDRNTEAFF
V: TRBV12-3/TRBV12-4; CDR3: CASSLLAQPQHF
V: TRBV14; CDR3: CASSLYGGTEAFF
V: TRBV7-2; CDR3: CASSLGQAGASYEQYF
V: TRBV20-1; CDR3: CSARGPGGYHEQYF
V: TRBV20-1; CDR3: CSAYQGAGYGYTF
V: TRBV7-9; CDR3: CASSYRQNSNYGYTF
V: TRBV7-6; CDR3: CASSTDRGTGELFF
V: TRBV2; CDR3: CASSALRGANVLTF
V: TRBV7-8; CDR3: CASSRGLVGSGANVLTF
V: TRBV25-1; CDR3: CASSTTGTGTNSPLHF
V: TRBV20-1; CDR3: CSARDSGWDTEAFF
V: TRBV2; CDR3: CASSEGGTGSGANVLTF
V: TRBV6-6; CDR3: CASSQNTGTRETQYF
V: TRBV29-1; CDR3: CSVEWLGIHSGANVLTF
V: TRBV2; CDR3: CASSARVPLNQPQHF
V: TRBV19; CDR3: CASIEERYPGSPTYF
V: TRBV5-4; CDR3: CASSLNRFYTGELFF
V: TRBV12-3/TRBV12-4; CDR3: CASSYQYQPQHF
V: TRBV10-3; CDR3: CAISDAGRVEQYF
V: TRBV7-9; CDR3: CGSSYSGSSYEQYF
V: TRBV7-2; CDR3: CASSSWGRLNTIYF
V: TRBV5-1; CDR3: CASSLETQASGNTIYF
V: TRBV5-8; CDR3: CASSLGVSGSPLHF
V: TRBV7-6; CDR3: CASSLEAGGETEAFF
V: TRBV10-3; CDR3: CAISEDRGDYGYTF
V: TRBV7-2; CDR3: CASSKTSGQYF